The 11 T cell receptor beta chains listed next were all sequenced from one sample in a study of blood T cell repertoires in COVID-19. The method was immunoSEQ multiplex PCR; TCRdb's version includes in-frame clones alone and lacks a portion of them. The data show approximately 250,000 clones, with 84% seen just once and about 1.5% held by the top ten. Source material: peripheral blood. The receptors originated from a middle-aged woman who had recovered from COVID-19.

V is TRBV4-1 and J is TRBJ2-7; D might be TRBD2 (6 bases). Germline V CDR1 and CDR2: MGHRA, YSYEKL. V lost 3 bases and J lost 0, with 12 bases in between. The CDR3 runs 15 residues. The DNA of the CDR3 is TGCGCCAGCAGCCAGATTTGGGGGGACTCCTACGAGCAGTACTTC. The encoded protein is CASSQIWGDSYEQYF.

This chain links TRBV12-3 or TRBV12-4 with TRBJ2-2; TRBD1 matches 8 bases. The CDR3 sequence is 12 residues long. With 6 bases clipped from V and 13 bases from J, the junction kept 7 bases outside the gene matches. CDR3 in amino acids: CASSRDRLGLFF. CDR3 nucleotides: TGTGCCAGCAGCCGGGACAGGCTGGGGCTGTTTTTT.

The rearrangement uses TRBV5-6 and TRBJ2-3; TRBD2 agrees at 7 bases. CDR1 and CDR2 from the germline V gene are SGHDT and YYEEEE. Germline trimming cut 1 base from V and 1 base from J; bases unmatched to any gene: 6. The CDR3 is 16 residues long. The CDR3 DNA is TGTGCCAGCAGCTTGTCCCAGGGAGGGGGCACAGATACGCAGTATTTT. It is translated as CASSLSQGGGTDTQYF.

The rearrangement uses TRBV4-1 and TRBJ1-4; the match to TRBD1 covers 8 bases. Germline values: CDR1 MGHRA, CDR2 YSYEKL. The CDR3 spans 15 residues. The V and J ends lost 5 bases and 5 bases, in that order; junction bases with no gene match: 7. CDR3 sequence: CASSTQDRANEKLFF. For the CDR3, the DNA is TGCGCCAGCAGCACCCAGGACAGGGCGAATGAAAAACTGTTTTTT.

The rearrangement links TRBV7-6 to TRBJ1-6; 9 bases are a match to TRBD1. Trimming took 5 bases from V and 9 from J; bases not matched to a gene: 8. The CDR3 totals 15 residues. The V gene's germline CDR1 is SGHVS and CDR2 FNYEAQ. For the CDR3, the DNA is TGTGCCAGCAGCCCCTGGACAGGGGAGGTTTCACCCCTCCACTTT. It is translated as CASSPWTGEVSPLHF.

This clone was picked up one time. This chain connects TRBV5-4 to TRBJ1-1; 7 bases are shared with TRBD1. The germline V gene has CDR1 SGHNT and CDR2 YYREEE (reference sequence). The J segment lost 4 bases and the V segment lost 6 bases, leaving 9 bases of the junction unmatched. The CDR3 extends over 14 amino acids. In DNA form, the CDR3 reads TGTGCCAGCACCCTTAGCCAGGGGGGCACTGAAGCTTTCTTT. Its translation: CASTLSQGGTEAFF.

The rearrangement links TRBV4-1 to TRBJ1-2, with 10 nucleotides matching TRBD1. Per the germline V gene, CDR1 is MGHRA and CDR2 is YSYEKL. The CDR3 extends over 16 amino acids. V shed 4 bases, J shed 3 bases, and the junction held 8 bases outside the gene matches. The CDR3: CASSPSTGGVHYGYTF. Here the CDR3 DNA reads TGCGCCAGCAGCCCCTCGACAGGGGGCGTTCACTATGGCTACACCTTC.

The rearrangement joins TRBV9 to TRBJ2-1; TRBD2 matches 9 bases. Per the germline V gene, CDR1 is SGDLS and CDR2 is YYNGEE. This CDR3 has 14 residues. The V and J ends lost 3 bases and 5 bases, in that order; junction bases with no gene match: 3. The CDR3 DNA follows: TGTGCCAGCAGCGAGCGGGGGGAGGACAATGAGCAGTTCTTC. This gives the protein CASSERGEDNEQFF. The variable domain in full, with the rest retrieved from reference TRBV9 and TRBJ2-1, is DSGVTQTPKHLITATGQRVTLRCSPRSGDLSVYWYQQSLDQGLQFLIQYYNGEERAKGNILERFSAQQFPDLHSELNLSSLELGDSALYFCASSERGEDNEQFFGPGTRLTVL.

The rearrangement joins TRBV11-3 to TRBJ1-2; TRBD1 matches at 11 bases. Trimming removed 5 bases from V and 6 bases from J; junction bases left unmatched: 8. This CDR3 spans 15 amino acids. The V gene's germline CDR1 is SGHNT and CDR2 YENEEA. CDR3: CASSPDRGRLDGYTF. The CDR3 nucleotides read TGTGCCAGCAGCCCGGACAGGGGGCGCCTGGATGGCTACACCTTC.

Here the CDR3 DNA reads TGTGCCAGCAGCCAGGGACAGAACTATGGCTACACCTTC. This encodes CASSQGQNYGYTF. The chain has TRBV5-5 and TRBJ1-2; the match to TRBD1 covers 7 bases. In germline, CDR1 is SGHKS, CDR2 YYEKEE (reference sequence). The CDR3 length is 13 residues. The V gene end was trimmed by 4 bases and the J gene end by 2 bases; junction bases not matched to a gene: 2. Together with reference TRBV5-5 and TRBJ1-2, the CDR3 gives the full variable domain: DAGVTQSPTHLIKTRGQQVTLRCSPISGHKSVSWYQQVLGQGPQFIFQYYEKEERGRGNFPDRFSARQFPNYSSELNVNALLLGDSALYLCASSQGQNYGYTFGSGTRLTVV.

The chain carries TRBV6-5 and TRBJ1-5; D is unresolved. The CDR3 sequence is 13 residues long. The ends were cut back, 6 bases at V and 3 bases at J, with 9 bases in the middle. Germline V gene sequence: CDR1 MNHEY, CDR2 SVGAGI. The CDR3 here is CASSPDTNQPQHF. The CDR3 coding sequence is TGTGCCAGCAGCCCAGACACCAATCAGCCCCAGCATTTT.